This T cell receptor beta chain came from a study of T cell responses to AZD1222 COVID-19 vaccine (dated by TCRdb to about 2021). In the study overall: AZD1222 recipients whose second dose came at about 4 weeks and those whose second dose came at about 12 weeks were combined into one group, since spike-specific TCR depth and breadth did not differ between the two schedules. TCR sequencing covered over 230 trial participants: 207 given two doses of AZD1222 and around 26 given two doses of MenACWY control vaccine. Enrollment into the trials was organized by age into subgroups of 18-55, 56-69 and 70-plus years, and those subgroups contained roughly 150, 30 and 60 TCR-sequenced participants, respectively. Broader findings and caveats from the paper: Epitopes outside the regions mutated in the B.1.351 and B.1.1.7 variants were reportedly recognized by nearly half of the unique spike-specific TCRs. The whole spike protein was spanned by vaccine-associated CD4 TCRs, and dominant responses were seen in regions 160-218 and 743-854. Most participants were white British and females outnumbered males, and the authors suggested that clonal diversity may have been underestimated. Because no day 14 peak-response samples were available, the repertoires could be characterized only after the peak T cell response. Conclusions about previously exposed vaccinees are limited, since just 6 or 7 AZD1222 recipients were seropositive for SARS-CoV-2 at baseline. The 56-69-year group was small, and its depth increase did not reach significance, likely because of low power. After two AZD1222 doses, spike-specific TCR breadth and depth were significantly higher than at day 0 and than in MenACWY recipients.

The sample's time point label is to be understood as: baseline before first vaccination. Vaccinee samples were obtained from the UK trials COV001 and COV002, which included a single-blind randomized controlled phase 2/3 trial of AZD1222 (ChAdOx1 nCoV-19) in healthy adults. For TCRbeta chain sequencing, PBMC samples from trial participants were taken at day 0 and at day 28 after the second dose. The CDR3 regions of human TCRbeta chains were analyzed by immunosequencing. The authors processed their data as follows. Repertoire TCRs were matched against a reference library of SARS-CoV-2-specific TCRs generated with the MIRA antigen-specificity platform. Breadth was defined as the fraction of unique TCRs that were SARS-CoV-2-associated, and depth was defined as the fraction of total T cells that were SARS-CoV-2-associated. Using the MIRA data, every spike-specific TCR was mapped to the spike region that the TCR reacted to and assigned to either a CD4 or a CD8 class. Log10-transformed breadth and depth values were compared by one-way ANOVA with Sidak's multiple comparisons tests. Here the immuneACCESS table is served through TCRdb, limited to in-frame sequences with V and J called. Missing clones are a known gap in these copies; in checked studies unresolved V genes cover under half, and the rest lacks a known reason. V, J and clone size were drawn from that table, and D and trimming were deduced from the DNA. Within this sample are fewer than 90,000 clones, with around 90% of them counted one time only. The leading ten clones occupy under 25% of the sample.

On this clone: No antigen is known for it. Base qualities are missing; no much larger clone stands one base away.

The V end gives up 5 bases and the J end 6 bases, leaving 7 bases in the junction not matched to a gene. CDR1 and CDR2, looked up from the germline V gene, are SGHVS and FQNEAQ. Including cysteine and phenylalanine, the CDR3 has 14 amino acids. The entry retains the CDR3 DNA only, 42 bases that are in frame from base 1. The chain uses TRBV7-8 and TRBJ1-5; a stretch of 7 junction bases matches TRBD1. Here the sequenced sample was peripheral blood, taken on day 0 of AZD1222 vaccination. This receptor was identified in an adult in good health. The nucleotide sequence is given as TGTGCCAGCAGCGAGACAGGGCACAGTCAGCCCCAGCATTTT. Its translation reads: CASSETGHSQPQHF.